The rows below give T cell receptor beta chains drawn from one sample of a study of CD8 T cells in Susac syndrome. TCRdb used MiXCR to reprocess the immunoSEQ multiplex PCR reads, holding one entry per CDR3 protein. The sample has 75,000 to 95,000 distinct CDR3 sequences; approximately 93% are singletons. Sequencing was done on a sample of CD8+ T cells from PBMCs. These receptors were collected from a human donor with Susac syndrome. CDR3s include the opening cysteine and the closing phenylalanine or tryptophan. D genes are given only for firm matches. Not all rows give a size; the values are once, few, many and, for expanded clones, a class.

d_gene,v_gene,abundance,j_gene,CDR3nt,CDR3aa
TRBD2,TRBV5-1,once,TRBJ2-3,TGCGCCAGCAGCTTGGGAACTAGCGGGGGGGAGGATACGCAGTATTTT,CASSLGTSGGEDTQYF
-,TRBV12-3/TRBV12-4,-,TRBJ2-3,TGTGCCAGCAGTTTAACAGGGCTTCTCACAGATACGCAGTATTTT,CASSLTGLLTDTQYF
TRBD2,TRBV5-6,-,TRBJ2-1,TGTGCCAGCAGCAGTGGGACTACAAGATACAATGAGCAGTTCTTC,CASSSGTTRYNEQFF
-,TRBV2,-,TRBJ2-4,TGTGCCAGCAGCACCCGGGACGCTGGAGGCCTCGGGCGGTACTTC,CASSTRDAGGLGRYF
-,TRBV29-1,-,TRBJ2-3,TGCAGCGCCCTGGGGCAGGGGACCGTTGGCGATACGCAGTATTTT,CSALGQGTVGDTQYF
TRBD1,TRBV7-9,-,TRBJ2-7,TGTGCCAGCAGCGAATACCGGGACAGGGTCTCCTACGAGCAGTACTTC,CASSEYRDRVSYEQYF
-,TRBV6-2/TRBV6-3,-,TRBJ2-6,TGTGCCAGCAGTTCCTCCAACTTTCTTAAGACAGGTCCCGGGTCTTTTTCTGGGGCCAACGTCCTGATTTTC,CASSSSNFLKTGPGSFSGANVLIF
-,TRBV13,-,TRBJ2-7,TGTGCCAGCAGCTTAGGGCCGTCGGAGCAGTACTTC,CASSLGPSEQYF
-,TRBV20-1,once,TRBJ2-5,TGCAGTGCTAGAGACCCTAGCTACGAGACCCAGTACTTC,CSARDPSYETQYF
-,TRBV27,few,TRBJ2-7,TGTGCCAGCAGTTTAGCAGGTTTTTCCGGGGGCTACGAGCAGTACTTC,CASSLAGFSGGYEQYF
TRBD2,TRBV9,-,TRBJ2-1,TGTGCCAGCAGCGTAGATAAGGGACTAGCGGGGTTAGGGGAGCAGTTCTTC,CASSVDKGLAGLGEQFF
TRBD2,TRBV6-2/TRBV6-3,-,TRBJ2-1,TGTGCCACTAACGGGTGGGCTAGCGGGAGTATCGATGAGCAGTTCTTC,CATNGWASGSIDEQFF
TRBD1,TRBV25-1,-,TRBJ1-5,TGTGCCAGCAGTGAATATTGGGACAGGGTCAATCAGCCCCAGCATTTT,CASSEYWDRVNQPQHF
TRBD1,TRBV4-2,-,TRBJ1-2,TGTGCCAGCAGCCAAGCAGAGGACAGGAACTATGGCTACACCTTC,CASSQAEDRNYGYTF
TRBD1,TRBV6-1,-,TRBJ1-2,TGTGCCAGCAGTGGGGGTAGGGCAGGGGGGTTCTACACCTTC,CASSGGRAGGFYTF
TRBD2,TRBV29-1,-,TRBJ2-3,TGCAGCGCCTGGACTAGCGGGAGAAACACAGATACGCAGTATTTT,CSAWTSGRNTDTQYF
-,TRBV25-1,-,TRBJ1-5,TGTGCCAGCAGTGACTGGGGCAATCAGCCCCAGCATTTT,CASSDWGNQPQHF
-,TRBV19,-,TRBJ1-2,TGTGCCAGTAGTATCAGTGTCGGGGGAGGCTATGGCTACACCTTC,CASSISVGGGYGYTF
TRBD1,TRBV12-5,-,TRBJ1-2,TGTGCTAGTGGTGAAGACAGGGCCCATGGCTACACCTTC,CASGEDRAHGYTF
-,TRBV7-9,-,TRBJ1-2,TGTGCCAGCAGCTTAGGCGGCTACACCTTC,CASSLGGYTF
TRBD1,TRBV5-4,-,TRBJ2-5,TGTGCCAGCAGCTTGTTCGGGACAGGGGAAGAGACCCAGTACTTC,CASSLFGTGEETQYF
TRBD1,TRBV9,-,TRBJ1-1,TGTGCCAGCAGCGGCGAGGGGGCGAACACTGAAGCTTTCTTT,CASSGEGANTEAFF
-,TRBV27,-,TRBJ2-3,TGTGCCAGCAGATGGGGGCGGGGGCGCACAGATACGCAGTATTTT,CASRWGRGRTDTQYF
TRBD2,TRBV5-1,-,TRBJ2-5,TGCGCCAGCAGCTCAGATCCCCAGATAGCGGGAGAGACCCAGTACTTC,CASSSDPQIAGETQYF
TRBD2,TRBV4-1,-,TRBJ2-1,TGCGCCAGCAGCCAAGACGTAGGTAGCGGGAGCAAAGATGAGCAGTTCTTC,CASSQDVGSGSKDEQFF
TRBD1,TRBV30,-,TRBJ2-7,TGTGCCTGGGATCCCGGGACAGCTTACTACGAGCAGTACTTC,CAWDPGTAYYEQYF
-,TRBV7-9,-,TRBJ1-1,TGTGCCAGCAGCTTAGTCGAGGGGGGAACTGAAGCTTTCTTT,CASSLVEGGTEAFF
-,TRBV27,-,TRBJ2-3,TGTGCCAGCAGTTTAGTGGGAGATACGCAGTATTTT,CASSLVGDTQYF
-,TRBV29-1,-,TRBJ2-3,TGCAGCGTTGAAGGGTCGCTATCGGGAGTGGATACGCAGTATTTT,CSVEGSLSGVDTQYF
-,TRBV27,once,TRBJ1-2,TGTGCCAGCAGTTACGACAGAGCTGATGGCTACACCTTC,CASSYDRADGYTF
-,TRBV12-3/TRBV12-4,-,TRBJ2-1,TGTGCCAGCAGTTTAGGCCGCAACAATGAGCAGTTCTTC,CASSLGRNNEQFF
-,TRBV25-1,-,TRBJ1-5,TGTGCCAGCAGTCCGGACGGAGTCAGCCCCCAGCATTTT,CASSPDGVSPQHF
-,TRBV29-1,-,TRBJ2-7,TGCAGCGTTGACGGAGGGAACGAGCAGTACTTC,CSVDGGNEQYF
TRBD1,TRBV7-8,-,TRBJ2-5,TGTGCCAGCAGCATCCACCCGGGACAGGGGGCCGATCTGGAGACCCAGTACTTC,CASSIHPGQGADLETQYF
-,TRBV11-2,-,TRBJ1-2,TGTGCCAGCAGCTCCCCGCCAGCCAAGAGCGGCTACACCTTC,CASSSPPAKSGYTF
-,TRBV19,-,TRBJ2-7,TGTGCCAGTAGTATTTCAACAGGATCCTACGAGCAGTACTTC,CASSISTGSYEQYF
-,TRBV6-4,-,TRBJ2-3,TGTGCCAGCAGTGTCGGCATCTCAAGCACAGATACGCAGTATTTT,CASSVGISSTDTQYF
-,TRBV7-2,-,TRBJ1-1,TGTGCCAGCAGCTTAGCTCGTAGTGGCACTGAAGCTTTCTTT,CASSLARSGTEAFF
-,TRBV6-5,-,TRBJ1-2,TGTGCCAGCAGCTATGAACAGGGAGTGTATGGCTACACCTTC,CASSYEQGVYGYTF
-,TRBV27,-,TRBJ1-3,TGTGCCAGCAGTCAATATCTGAGCTCTGGAAACACCATATATTTT,CASSQYLSSGNTIYF
TRBD2,TRBV2,-,TRBJ2-5,TGTGCCAGCAAACTAGCGGGGAGGGAGACCCAGTACTTC,CASKLAGRETQYF
-,TRBV2,-,TRBJ1-1,TGTGCCAGCAGTGAGCTGGGGAACACTGAAGCTTTCTTT,CASSELGNTEAFF
TRBD1,TRBV7-9,-,TRBJ2-7,TGTGCCAGCAGCTTATCAGGGACAGGGCCCTACGAGCAGTACTTC,CASSLSGTGPYEQYF
TRBD1,TRBV7-9,-,TRBJ1-2,TGTGCCAGCAGCTTAGTCTCAACAGGGGTTGGCTATGGCTACACCTTC,CASSLVSTGVGYGYTF
-,TRBV14,-,TRBJ1-1,TGTGCCAGCAGCCAAGATCTGATAGGCAAAGCAATTGAAGCTTTCTTT,CASSQDLIGKAIEAFF
-,TRBV20-1,-,TRBJ2-5,TGCAGTGCTAGAGATGAAGAGACCCACGAGACCCAGTACTTC,CSARDEETHETQYF
-,TRBV9,-,TRBJ2-5,TGTGCCAGCAGCGCGGACATCGTGGAGACCCAGTACTTC,CASSADIVETQYF
-,TRBV9,-,TRBJ1-1,TGTGCCAGCAGCGGCAGCGCTGAAGCTTTCTTT,CASSGSAEAFF
-,TRBV7-9,-,TRBJ2-3,TGTGCCAGCAGCGAAGCTATCGGCACAGATACGCAGTATTTT,CASSEAIGTDTQYF
TRBD1,TRBV4-1,-,TRBJ2-1,TGCGCCAGCAGCCCCTATCGCAGGACAGGGGCCTACAATGAGCAGTTCTTC,CASSPYRRTGAYNEQFF
-,TRBV4-3,once,TRBJ2-5,TGCGCCAGCAGCCTCCGAACGGGTCCAGAGACCCAGTACTTC,CASSLRTGPETQYF
-,TRBV6-2/TRBV6-3,-,TRBJ1-1,TGTGCCAGCAGGTCTACAGGGTCCCCTGAAGCTTTCTTT,CASRSTGSPEAFF
-,TRBV4-3,-,TRBJ1-1,TGCGCCAGCAGCCAAGATTGGAACGGGAACACTGAAGCTTTCTTT,CASSQDWNGNTEAFF
-,TRBV11-2,-,TRBJ1-4,TGTGCCAGCAGCTTAGATGGGGCACATAATGAAAAACTGTTTTTT,CASSLDGAHNEKLFF
TRBD2,TRBV20-1,-,TRBJ2-5,TGCAGTGCAAGGACTAGCGGGAGGTTGAGAGAGACCCAGTACTTC,CSARTSGRLRETQYF
TRBD2,TRBV7-9,-,TRBJ2-7,TGTGCCAGCAGCTTTAGCGGGAGAGAGGGCGAGCAGTACTTC,CASSFSGREGEQYF